This passage covers 17 T cell receptor beta chains from one sample sequenced in a study of blood T cell repertoires in COVID-19. The assay was immunoSEQ multiplex PCR, and TCRdb's table has in-frame clones only and misses some. The table records 150,000 to 200,000 clones, approximately 90% of them present only once. Sequencing input: peripheral blood. These TCRs come from a woman aged 45-60 years with acute or convalescent COVID-19.

This rearrangement joins TRBV7-2 to TRBJ1-2; D is possibly TRBD1 (6 bases). CDR1 is SGHTA, CDR2 FQGNSA, per germline. The CDR3 is made up of 15 amino acids. The germline V and J ends were trimmed by 1 base and 0 bases, with 9 bases remaining between them. As DNA, the CDR3 is TGTGCCAGCAGCTTAGGAGGGGGAGCTAACTATGGCTACACCTTC. The encoded protein is CASSLGGGANYGYTF.

V and J are TRBV10-3 and TRBJ2-3, with 11 bases lining up with TRBD2. This CDR3 contains 14 residues. Germline-derived CDR1 and CDR2 are ENHRY and SYGVKD. The trim removed 10 bases at V and 4 bases at J, leaving 7 bases unmatched. DNA of the CDR3: TGTGCCACCGCAACTAGCGGGAGCGCAGATACGCAGTATTTT. It specifies CATATSGSADTQYF.

This rearrangement joins TRBV29-1 to TRBJ2-7; 9 bases map to TRBD1. V lost 6 bases to trimming and J lost 1 base; unmatched junction nucleotides: 10. The CDR3 contains 15 residues. Per the germline V gene, CDR1 is SQVTM and CDR2 is ANQGSEA. CDR3 DNA sequence: TGCAGCGTCGGGAGAATCGGGACAGGGTCCTACGAGCAGTACTTC. This translates into CSVGRIGTGSYEQYF.

This chain joins TRBV5-1 and TRBJ1-1, with D possibly matching TRBD1 (6 bases). V gave up 0 bases and J gave up 10 bases, with 13 bases separating them. Per germline, CDR1 SGHRS and CDR2 YFSETQ. The CDR3 sequence is 13 residues long. CDR3 DNA: TGCGCCAGCAGCTTGGACAGGGAAAGGGTAGCTTTCTTT. This encodes CASSLDRERVAFF.

The rearrangement links TRBV7-9 to TRBJ2-7, with 7 positions matching TRBD1. The V gene's germline CDR1 is SEHNR and CDR2 FQNEAQ (reference sequence). This CDR3 is 16 amino acids long. Trimming removed 5 bases from V and 3 bases from J; junction bases left unmatched: 13. The CDR3 bases are TGTGCCAGCAGCGAGAAAAGAGGGACAGACGTCTACGAGCAGTACTTC. This sequence encodes CASSEKRGTDVYEQYF.

The chain joins TRBV4-1 to TRBJ2-5, with a weak D call TRBD2 (6 bases). Trimming stripped 1 base from V and 5 bases from J, with 17 bases between. Per germline, CDR1 MGHRA and CDR2 YSYEKL. CDR3 size: 16 residues. CDR3 sequence reads: CASSQGSGLAWETQYF. CDR3 bases: TGCGCCAGCAGCCAAGGGTCCGGCCTAGCGTGGGAGACCCAGTACTTC.

J is TRBJ2-7 and V is TRBV4-2; 9 bases line up with TRBD2. V was clipped by 0 bases and J by 6 bases; unmatched bases: 6. This CDR3 is built from 15 residues. Germline values: CDR1 LGHNA, CDR2 YNFKEQ. Here the CDR3 DNA reads TGTGCCAGCAGCCAAGAATTTAGCGGGGGTCGCGAGCAGTACTTC. As protein: CASSQEFSGGREQYF.

The gene calls are TRBV12-5 and TRBJ1-2; 7 bases agree with TRBD1. J gave up 3 bases and V 0 bases, and 1 base lay outside the gene matches. Germline CDR1 reads LGHNT; CDR2 reads FRNRAP. There are 14 residues in the CDR3. The CDR3 DNA sequence: TGTGCTAGTGGTTTGGTTGACAGGGACTATGGCTACACCTTC. Protein product: CASGLVDRDYGYTF. Together with reference TRBV12-5 and TRBJ1-2, the CDR3 gives the full variable domain: DARVTQTPRHKVTEMGQEVTMRCQPILGHNTVFWYRQTMMQGLELLAYFRNRAPLDDSGMPKDRFSAEMPDATLATLKIQPSEPRDSAVYFCASGLVDRDYGYTFGSGTRLTVV.

The chain combines TRBV7-8 with TRBJ1-6, with 9 positions matching TRBD1. Looked up from germline, CDR1 is SGHVS and CDR2 is FQNEAQ. The CDR3 is 16 amino acids. V lost 5 bases to trimming and J lost 5 bases; unmatched junction nucleotides: 7. This CDR3 is CASSPGTGTDNSPLHF. The CDR3 coding sequence is TGTGCCAGCAGCCCCGGGACAGGGACCGATAATTCACCCCTCCACTTT. Using reference TRBV7-8 and TRBJ1-6 for the parts outside the CDR3, the full variable domain is GAGVSQSPRYKVAKRGQDVALRCDPISGHVSLFWYQQALGQGPEFLTYFQNEAQLDKSGLPSDRFFAERPEGSVSTLKIQRTQQEDSAVYLCASSPGTGTDNSPLHFGNGTRLTVT.

The chain employs TRBV30 and TRBJ2-3; TRBD2 matches 8 bases. The CDR3 consists of 17 residues. V lost 0 bases to trimming and J lost 5 bases; unmatched junction nucleotides: 13. Germline V gene data show CDR1 as GTSNPN and CDR2 as SVGIG (reference sequence). CDR3 region: CAWSVQYDGRVGDTQYF. The CDR3 coding sequence is TGTGCCTGGAGTGTACAGTATGACGGGAGGGTCGGAGATACGCAGTATTTT.

J is TRBJ1-5 and V is TRBV4-2; TRBD1 aligns across 9 bases. V shed 3 bases and J 5 bases; nucleotides not matched to a gene: 11. The V gene's germline CDR1 is LGHNA and CDR2 YNFKEQ. The CDR3 loop spans 17 amino acids. The CDR3 sequence: CASSQSAGTGSHQPQHF. In DNA, the CDR3 is TGTGCCAGCAGCCAGTCAGCCGGGACAGGGTCCCATCAGCCCCAGCATTTT.

The chain links TRBV6-6 to TRBJ2-2; the match to TRBD2 covers 16 bases. The V segment lost 5 bases and the J segment 4 bases; nucleotides outside the gene matches: 4. The CDR3 is 17 amino acids. Germline CDR1 reads MNHNY; CDR2 reads SVGAGI (reference sequence). The CDR3 DNA sequence: TGTGCCAGCAGTCCGGGACTAGCGGGAGGGATCACCGGGGAGCTGTTTTTT. Its protein is CASSPGLAGGITGELFF.

The rearrangement links TRBV10-3 to TRBJ2-3, with 8 bases matching TRBD2. Germline V gene lookup returns CDR1 ENHRY and CDR2 SYGVKD. J was trimmed by 6 bases and V by 0 bases; bases with no gene match: 11. The CDR3 runs to 17 residues. The CDR3 here is CAISESPERGTTDTQYF. The DNA for the CDR3 is TGTGCCATCAGTGAGTCACCCGAGCGGGGGACCACGGATACGCAGTATTTT.

The J gene is TRBJ2-3, the V gene TRBV27; D perhaps matches TRBD2 (6 bases). The CDR3 spans 14 residues. CDR1 is MNHEY, CDR2 SMNVEV, per germline (reference sequence). Trimming removed 5 bases at V and 2 bases at J, with 11 bases between. Written as DNA, the CDR3 is TGTGCCAGCAGTAGACGGACTAACACAGATACGCAGTATTTT. This encodes CASSRRTNTDTQYF.

This chain uses TRBV18 with TRBJ1-2; no reliable D call. Trimming removed 2 bases at V and 7 bases at J, with 14 bases between. The CDR3 contains 14 residues. Germline V gives CDR1 KGHSH, CDR2 LQKENI. The CDR3 protein is CASSPETPSTGYTF. CDR3 nucleotide sequence: TGTGCCAGCTCACCAGAGACACCCTCTACTGGCTACACCTTC.

This clone was recorded a few times. The chain combines TRBV7-9 with TRBJ1-5; 8 bases align to TRBD1. CDR1 is SEHNR and CDR2 is FQNEAQ in the germline V gene (reference sequence). Trimming took 0 bases from V and 4 from J; bases not matched to a gene: 5. This CDR3 has 16 residues. Here the CDR3 reads CASSLADRGGNQPQHF. In nucleotides, the CDR3 is TGTGCCAGCAGCTTAGCCGACAGGGGAGGGAATCAGCCCCAGCATTTT.

The CDR3 reads CTRCSGELFF. CDR3 sequence (DNA): TGTACCCGGTGCTCGGGGGAGCTGTTTTTT. The chain links TRBV21-1 to TRBJ2-2; TRBD2, the table's D call, was not compared with the DNA. TRBV21-1 is an annotated pseudogene. This CDR3 contains 10 residues.